This T cell receptor (beta chain) was captured by sequencing in a study of blood T cell repertoires in COVID-19. On the study more broadly: Acute and convalescent COVID-19 samples came from the United States, Italy and Spain. Sample material is recorded as cDNA or gDNA derived from T cells, B-cell-depleted T cells, or PBMCs.

In the authors' workflow: For nucleated cells, counts were estimated from reference gene primer amplification. Profiled with immunoSEQ multiplex PCR; TCRdb holds only in-frame clones, not every one. V, J and clone size derive from that table, while D and trimming were established from the DNA sequence. The data show approximately 210,000 clones, 80% to 90% seen once. Germline V CDR1 and CDR2: SEHNR, FQNEAQ (reference sequence). The CDR3 consists of 14 residues. V trimming: 5 bases; J trimming: 6 bases; junction bases outside the gene matches: 9. Sequenced: peripheral blood. This receptor was identified in a man younger than 35 with active or convalescent COVID-19. This rearrangement joins TRBV7-9 to TRBJ2-7; the match to TRBD2 covers 8 bases. DNA for the CDR3: TGTGCCAGCAGCGGGCCGGGACTAGGGGGCGAGCAGTACTTC. Amino acids: CASSGPGLGGEQYF.